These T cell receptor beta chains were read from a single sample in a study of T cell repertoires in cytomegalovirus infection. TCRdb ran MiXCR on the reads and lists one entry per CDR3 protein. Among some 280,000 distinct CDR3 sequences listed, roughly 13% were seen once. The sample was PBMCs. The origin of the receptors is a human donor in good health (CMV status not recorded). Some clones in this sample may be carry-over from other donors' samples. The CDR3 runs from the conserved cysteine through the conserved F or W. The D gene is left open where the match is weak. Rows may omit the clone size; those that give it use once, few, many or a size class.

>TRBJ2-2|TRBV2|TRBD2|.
TGTGCCAGCAGTGAGGGTGAAGCTAGCGGGGGATCGGCGAACACCGGGGAGCTGTTTTTT
CASSEGEASGGSANTGELFF
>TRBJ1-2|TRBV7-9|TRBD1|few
TGTGCCAGCAGCAGACTCCGGGACAGAGATAACTATGGCTACACCTTC
CASSRLRDRDNYGYTF
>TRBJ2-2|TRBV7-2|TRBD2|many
TGTGCCAGCAGCTTAATATTAGCGGGAGGTGCGAACACCGGGGAGCTGTTTTTT
CASSLILAGGANTGELFF
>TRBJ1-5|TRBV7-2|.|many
TGTGCCAGCAGCTCCCCCGACCCTCGCTGGGGTCATAGCAATCAGCCCCAGCATTTT
CASSSPDPRWGHSNQPQHF
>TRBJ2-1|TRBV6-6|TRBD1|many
TGTGCCAGCAGGATCCGGGACAGGGGTTCGGATGAGCAGTTCTTC
CASRIRDRGSDEQFF
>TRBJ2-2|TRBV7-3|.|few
TGTGCCAGCAGCCCAGGGCGCAGTAGGGCCGGGGAGCTGTTTTTT
CASSPGRSRAGELFF
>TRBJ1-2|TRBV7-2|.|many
TGTGCCAGCAGCCCCGTTCACGGCTCCTATGGCTACACCTTC
CASSPVHGSYGYTF
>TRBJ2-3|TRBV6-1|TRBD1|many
TGTGCCAGCCGCCGGGACAGTGCAGATACGCAGTATTTT
CASRRDSADTQYF
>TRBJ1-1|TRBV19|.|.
TGTGCCAGTAGTATACAGGGTTTATCGGAAGCTTTCTTT
CASSIQGLSEAFF
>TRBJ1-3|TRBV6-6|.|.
TGTGCCAGCAGTTACTCCCCCGAGGGAAACAGCTATGAAGGAAACACCATATATTTT
CASSYSPEGNSYEGNTIYF
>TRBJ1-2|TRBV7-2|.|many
TGTGCCAGCAGCATCGGACAACCACGGTATGGCTACACCTTC
CASSIGQPRYGYTF
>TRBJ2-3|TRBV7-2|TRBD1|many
TGTGCCAGCAGCGCCCTGTACAGGGGCCTCACCACAGATACGCAGTATTTT
CASSALYRGLTTDTQYF
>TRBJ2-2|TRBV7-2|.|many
TGTGCCAGCAGCTTAGCCGGACTACTTATTAACACCGGGGAGCTGTTTTTT
CASSLAGLLINTGELFF
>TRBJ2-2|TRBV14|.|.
TGTGCCAGCAGCACCCTAGTCCCCGGGGAGCTGTTTTTT
CASSTLVPGELFF
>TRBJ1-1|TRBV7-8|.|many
TGTGCCAGCAGCTTAAACCGATTGAACACTGAAGCTTTCTTT
CASSLNRLNTEAFF
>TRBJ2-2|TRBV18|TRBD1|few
TGTGCCAGCTCAGCTCAACAGGGGCCCGGGGAGCTGTTTTTT
CASSAQQGPGELFF
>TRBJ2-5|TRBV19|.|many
TGTGCCAGTAGTATAGTCGCCTTACCCGCGGGAGAGACCCAGTACTTC
CASSIVALPAGETQYF
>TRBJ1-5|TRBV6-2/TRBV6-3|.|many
TGTGCCAGCAGTTACCTTCAGGCGGCGAAAAATCAGCCCCAGCATTTT
CASSYLQAAKNQPQHF
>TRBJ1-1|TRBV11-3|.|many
TGTGCCAGCAGCACCGGACCGGAGAACACTGAAGCTTTCTTT
CASSTGPENTEAFF
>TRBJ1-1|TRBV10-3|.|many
TGTGCCATCAGTGCGCGGGTTGAAACTGAAGCTTTCTTT
CAISARVETEAFF
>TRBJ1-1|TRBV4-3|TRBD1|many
TGCGCCAGCAGCCAAGATGGGAAGGGGGCAGGTTCCACTGAAGCTTTCTTT
CASSQDGKGAGSTEAFF
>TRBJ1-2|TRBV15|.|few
TGTGCCACCAGCAGAGGGGCCCGAGGGGCGGTAGTTGGCTACACCTTC
CATSRGARGAVVGYTF